This T cell receptor (beta chain) was profiled in a study of CD8+ T cells in alopecia areata. Study overall: Twice daily, treated patients received 5 to 10 mg of oral tofacitinib. Regarding the study as a whole: Alphabeta T cells residing in normal skin are also sequenced in scalp samples. Mice showed TCR sharing more clearly than patients did, possibly owing to HLA.

Isolation of CD4+ and CD8+ T cells from PBMCs was achieved by sorting. cDNA serving as the sequencing template came from extracted, reverse transcribed RNA. Sequencing was performed with immunoSEQ multiplex PCR; in TCRdb, only in-frame clones are kept and a portion is missing. The repertoire holds about 130,000 clones, with roughly 58% as singletons. The CDR3 totals 13 residues. The germline V gene has CDR1 MNHNS and CDR2 SASEGT. V gave up 3 bases and J gave up 11 bases, with 13 bases separating them. This clone has a single count. Its target is not known. The chain is built from TRBV6-1 and TRBJ1-4; D is possibly TRBD1 (5 bases). The receptor comes from a human donor with alopecia areata. Sequencing was performed on CD4+ T cells sorted from blood, taken at week 0. Here the CDR3 reads CASSEPHGGKLFF. Here the CDR3 DNA reads TGTGCCAGCAGTGAGCCCCATGGGGGGAAACTGTTTTTT.